The 29 T cell receptor beta chains below all came from one sample that was sequenced in a study of blood T cell repertoires in COVID-19. Sequenced by immunoSEQ multiplex PCR; TCRdb stores in-frame clones only, minus some. The table shows about 140,000 clones, with 84% occurring only once. Sample: peripheral blood. The source of these receptors is a human donor in a cohort sampled during active COVID-19.

The rearrangement links TRBV7-9 to TRBJ1-5; TRBD1 matches at 10 bases. The CDR3 spans 15 residues. Trimming at V came to 6 bases and at J to 2 bases, leaving 4 bases not matched to a gene. Germline V CDR1 and CDR2: SEHNR, FQNEAQ (reference sequence). The CDR3 DNA reads as TGTGCCAGCAGTACGGGGACAGGGGGCAATCAGCCCCAGCATTTT. Its translation: CASSTGTGGNQPQHF.

This clone appeared a few times. The gene calls are TRBV5-6 and TRBJ1-1, with D uncertain. V lost 4 bases to trimming and J lost 3 bases, with 10 bases between them. This CDR3 spans 13 amino acids. Germline-derived CDR1 and CDR2 are SGHDT and YYEEEE. CDR3 nucleotides: TGTGCCAGCAGCCTCGCGGCGGACACTGAAGCTTTCTTT. Its translation: CASSLAADTEAFF.

Concerning this clone: A much larger clone differs from this one at a single base, so this may be a read error. The J gene is TRBJ1-5, the V gene TRBV4-1; maybe TRBD1 (6 bases). Germline-derived CDR1 and CDR2 are MGHRA and YSYEKL. The CDR3 is 15 residues long. CDR3 residues: CTSSQGSRGNQPQHF. The CDR3 bases are TGCACCAGCAGCCAAGGGTCGAGGGGGAATCAGCCCCAGCATTTT.

This sequence joins TRBV6-5 and TRBJ1-6; 7 positions match TRBD1. The V gene's germline CDR1 is MNHEY and CDR2 SVGAGI. The CDR3 is 14 amino acids. V dropped 6 bases and J dropped 6; count of bases not matched to a gene: 5. CDR3 region: CASRRGQFNSPLHF. The CDR3 region has the DNA TGTGCCAGCAGGCGGGGACAGTTTAATTCACCCCTCCACTTT.

The chain combines TRBV5-1 with TRBJ2-5; 13 bases are shared with TRBD2. This CDR3 is built from 17 residues. V lost 0 bases to trimming and J lost 5 bases; unmatched junction nucleotides: 7. Germline lookup yields CDR1 SGHRS and CDR2 YFSETQ. The CDR3 loop is CASSLAGLAGARETQYF. The CDR3 DNA follows: TGCGCCAGCAGCTTGGCCGGACTAGCGGGGGCCCGGGAGACCCAGTACTTC. The variable domain in full, with the rest retrieved from reference TRBV5-1 and TRBJ2-5, is KAGVTQTPRYLIKTRGQQVTLSCSPISGHRSVSWYQQTPGQGLQFLFEYFSETQRNKGNFPGRFSGRQFSNSRSEMNVSTLELGDSALYLCASSLAGLAGARETQYFGPGTRLLVL.

The chain links TRBV7-9 to TRBJ2-7; 9 bases line up with TRBD2. The germline gives CDR1 SEHNR, CDR2 FQNEAQ (reference sequence). The CDR3 covers 15 residues. The V segment lost 5 bases and the J segment 5 bases; nucleotides outside the gene matches: 10. The CDR3 nucleotides read TGTGCCAGCAGCCTTAGCGGGGGAGGAAGCCACGAGCAGTACTTC. Protein product: CASSLSGGGSHEQYF.

This clone has only a few counts. The V gene is TRBV14, the J gene TRBJ2-3; possible D gene TRBD2, 5 bases. The germline V gene encodes CDR1 SGHDN and CDR2 FVKESK. Trimming took 4 bases from V and 0 from J, leaving 14 bases between them. The CDR3 length is 16 residues. CDR3 in DNA: TGTGCCAGCAGCCTCGGACTCACCTTTAGCACAGATACGCAGTATTTT. Protein sequence: CASSLGLTFSTDTQYF.

The rearrangement uses TRBV6-6 and TRBJ2-5; 7 nucleotides align to TRBD1. V lost 8 bases and J lost 1; bases outside the gene matches: 10. The germline V gene encodes CDR1 MNHNY and CDR2 SVGAGI (reference sequence). The CDR3 runs to 15 residues. CDR3 in amino acids: CASGGQEWVQETQYF. Written as DNA, the CDR3 is TGTGCCAGCGGAGGACAGGAATGGGTCCAAGAGACCCAGTACTTC.

The rearrangement links TRBV21-1 to TRBJ2-5; the table's D call of TRBD2 was not tested on the DNA. TRBV21-1 is a documented pseudogene. The length of the CDR3 is 17 residues. The CDR3 here is CASSKTGLAGVQETQYF. CDR3 in DNA: TGTGCCAGCAGCAAAACCGGACTAGCGGGGGTGCAAGAGACCCAGTACTTC.

This clone was picked up one time. V and J are TRBV7-3 and TRBJ1-3; D remains ambiguous. CDR1 is SGHTA and CDR2 is FQGTGA in the germline V gene. The CDR3 runs 13 residues. V shed 5 bases and J shed 2 bases, with 7 bases lying between them. This CDR3 is CASSPRTGNTIYF. For the CDR3, the DNA is TGTGCCAGCAGCCCGCGGACTGGAAACACCATATATTTT.

This clone was observed a handful of times. J is TRBJ1-5 and V is TRBV18, with D uncertain. V was cut by 10 bases and J by 7 bases, with 17 bases left in between. This CDR3 is built from 13 residues. Germline assignment: CDR1 KGHSH and CDR2 LQKENI. CDR3 region: CATSFLAQQPQHF. For the CDR3, the DNA is TGTGCCACCTCTTTTTTGGCTCAACAGCCCCAGCATTTT.

This sequence joins TRBV19 and TRBJ1-4; 10 bases fit TRBD1. Germline V lookup: CDR1 LNHDA, CDR2 SQIVND (reference sequence). Trimming removed 5 bases from V and 7 bases from J; junction bases left unmatched: 13. The CDR3 consists of 17 residues. The CDR3 spells CASSSPPGQGTGEKLFF. In DNA form, the CDR3 reads TGTGCCAGTAGTTCTCCACCGGGACAGGGGACGGGTGAAAAACTGTTTTTT.

This chain uses TRBV4-2 with TRBJ1-1; D is unclear. Per the germline V gene, CDR1 is LGHNA and CDR2 is YNFKEQ. V was cut by 1 base and J by 8 bases, with 14 bases left in between. The CDR3 is 14 residues long. The CDR3, as DNA: TGTGCCAGCAGCCAAGTTGGACTACAACGGGAAGCTTTCTTT. As protein: CASSQVGLQREAFF.

V usage is TRBV12-5 and J usage is TRBJ1-1; D unclear. The CDR3 loop spans 12 amino acids. CDR1 and CDR2 (germline): LGHNT, FRNRAP. The V end lost 2 bases, the J end lost 4 bases, and 5 bases lay between the germline ends. The CDR3 loop is CASGLLATEAFF. CDR3 in DNA: TGTGCTAGTGGTTTGTTGGCCACTGAAGCTTTCTTT. Using reference TRBV12-5 and TRBJ1-1 for the parts outside the CDR3, the full variable domain is DARVTQTPRHKVTEMGQEVTMRCQPILGHNTVFWYRQTMMQGLELLAYFRNRAPLDDSGMPKDRFSAEMPDATLATLKIQPSEPRDSAVYFCASGLLATEAFFGQGTRLTVV.

The rearrangement links TRBV6-2 or TRBV6-3 to TRBJ2-7, with a weak D call TRBD1 (5 bases). CDR3 length: 14 amino acids. Germline CDR1 reads MNHEY; CDR2 reads SVGEGT. Between the trimmed V and J ends, which lost 6 bases and 9 bases, there was a span of 21 bases. This CDR3 is CASSLLGPSRAQYF. As DNA, the CDR3 is TGTGCCAGCAGCCTCCTCGGCCCCAGCAGGGCGCAGTACTTC.

This clone has only a few counts. This rearrangement joins TRBV5-6 to TRBJ2-1; D is perhaps TRBD1 (5 bases). Germline values: CDR1 SGHDT, CDR2 YYEEEE. The CDR3 is 14 amino acids. The V and J ends lost 0 bases and 10 bases respectively, with 14 bases between them. Here the CDR3 reads CASSLEGFSSEQFF. The CDR3, as DNA: TGTGCCAGCAGCTTGGAGGGGTTCTCTTCGGAGCAGTTCTTC.

The V gene is TRBV28, the J gene TRBJ2-7; TRBD2 aligns across 7 bases. V was clipped by 6 bases and J by 3 bases; unmatched bases: 11. The CDR3 length is 15 residues. Germline loops: CDR1 MDHEN, CDR2 SYDVKM. CDR3 amino acids: CASRGGTLGVYEQYF. The CDR3 nucleotides read TGTGCCAGCAGGGGGGGGACTCTAGGGGTCTACGAGCAGTACTTC.

The chain combines TRBV9 with TRBJ2-6; a weak D match, TRBD1 (5 bases). Germline V lookup: CDR1 SGDLS, CDR2 YYNGEE. Trimming shortened V by 3 bases and J by 0 bases, and 10 bases separated the two germline ends. CDR3 length equals 16 residues. The CDR3 nucleotides read TGTGCCAGCAGCGGTGGACACTTCTCTGGGGCCAACGTCCTGACTTTC. Its protein product is CASSGGHFSGANVLTF.

The chain carries TRBV10-2 and TRBJ1-3; D ambiguous. Germline CDR1 is WSHSY and CDR2 is SAAADI. V was clipped by 6 bases and J by 2 bases, with 8 bases between them. The CDR3 is made up of 13 amino acids. The CDR3 DNA sequence: TGCGCCAGCAGAGAGGGCCCTGGAAACACCATATATTTT. It yields the protein CASREGPGNTIYF.

The count of this clone is one. The chain links TRBV27 to TRBJ2-3, with 8 bases aligning to TRBD1. Germline CDR1 reads MNHEY; CDR2 reads SMNVEV (reference sequence). V was clipped by 0 bases and J by 5 bases; unmatched bases: 4. The length of the CDR3 is 15 residues. The CDR3 DNA sequence: TGTGCCAGCAGTTTATCCCGGACAGGGTTAGATACGCAGTATTTT. Translated: CASSLSRTGLDTQYF.

This clone was detected ten times or more. The chain carries TRBV15 and TRBJ2-7, with TRBD2 as a possible D gene (6 bases). The germline gives CDR1 LNHNV, CDR2 YYDKDF (reference sequence). CDR3 size: 16 residues. The V gene lost 3 bases and the J gene lost 1 base, with 16 bases spanning the gap. This chain's CDR3 is CATSRIPGLLSYEQYF. The CDR3 bases are TGTGCCACCAGCAGGATCCCGGGACTCCTGTCCTACGAGCAGTACTTC.

The chain employs TRBV12-3 or TRBV12-4 and TRBJ1-2; D not resolved. The CDR3 loop spans 12 amino acids. V lost 1 base to trimming and J lost 4 bases, with 4 bases between them. The CDR3 reads CASSLDTYGYTF. CDR3 coding DNA: TGTGCCAGCAGTTTAGACACCTATGGCTACACCTTC.

The gene calls are TRBV19 and TRBJ2-2, with 9 nucleotides matching TRBD1. The CDR3 spans 15 residues. V lost 7 bases, J lost 0 bases, and 3 bases stayed unmatched. Per germline, CDR1 LNHDA and CDR2 SQIVND (reference sequence). The CDR3 here is CASMGDRANTGELFF. CDR3 bases: TGTGCCAGTATGGGGGACAGGGCGAACACCGGGGAGCTGTTTTTT.

The rearrangement uses TRBV10-3 and TRBJ2-7, with D maybe TRBD1 (5 bases). The germline V and J ends were trimmed by 0 bases and 3 bases, with 12 bases remaining between them. This CDR3 contains 15 residues. The germline CDR1 and CDR2 sequences are ENHRY and SYGVKD. CDR3 coding DNA: TGTGCCATCAGTGAGTCAGGGGCGATTAGCTACGAGCAGTACTTC. Its protein product is CAISESGAISYEQYF.

The chain couples TRBV4-1 to TRBJ1-2; D unclear. CDR1 is MGHRA and CDR2 is YSYEKL in the germline V gene. The CDR3 runs 15 residues. Trimming removed 0 bases at V and 6 bases at J, with 14 bases between. The CDR3 region is CASSQDGSVSDGYTF. The CDR3 nucleotides are TGCGCCAGCAGCCAAGATGGCAGTGTGTCTGATGGCTACACCTTC.

This clone was seen just once. The chain has TRBV10-1 and TRBJ2-1; no clear D gene. There are 15 residues in the CDR3. The V end was cut by 5 bases, the J end by 0 bases, with 11 bases between. Germline assignment: CDR1 WNHNN and CDR2 SYGVQD (reference sequence). This chain's CDR3 is CASSIARSSYNEQFF. DNA of the CDR3: TGCGCCAGCAGTATAGCCCGGAGCTCCTACAATGAGCAGTTCTTC.

V is TRBV5-1 and J is TRBJ2-2; D perhaps matches TRBD2 (5 bases). Trimming removed 1 base from V and 7 bases from J, with 14 bases in between. Germline CDR1 reads SGHRS; CDR2 reads YFSETQ. The CDR3 loop spans 15 amino acids. As DNA, the CDR3 is TGCGCCAGCAGCTTGTATTCTATCCGGGACGGGGAGCTGTTTTTT. The encoded protein is CASSLYSIRDGELFF.

The chain joins TRBV6-2 or TRBV6-3 to TRBJ2-7, with D possibly being TRBD2 (7 bases). V lost 4 bases and J lost 0, with 10 bases in between. The CDR3 is made up of 14 amino acids. Germline V lookup: CDR1 MNHEY, CDR2 SVGEGT. The CDR3 here is CASSWEGHSYEQYF. Written as DNA, the CDR3 is TGTGCCAGCAGTTGGGAGGGACACTCCTACGAGCAGTACTTC.

This clone was found once. The V gene is TRBV6-7, the J gene TRBJ2-5; a weak D match, TRBD2 (5 bases). TRBV6-7 is filed as an ORF, its function uncertain. This CDR3 is 17 amino acids long. Deletions cut 0 bases from V and 2 bases from J, with 16 bases between. DNA of the CDR3: TGTGCCAGCAGTTACTCGTCACGGGTAGCGCGTCAAGAGACCCAGTACTTC. This gives the protein CASSYSSRVARQETQYF.